Here is one T cell receptor beta chain with its context. What it recognizes is unknown. This record belongs to a study of T cell responses to AZD1222 COVID-19 vaccine. Study-wide results and limits: At 160-218 and 743-854, vaccine-associated CD4 TCRs were dominant, and they spanned spike. Donor demographics were predominantly white British with a female majority; clonal diversity may be underestimated. At baseline, seropositivity was found in only a handful of AZD1222 recipients. Two doses of AZD1222 preceded a rise in Spike-specific TCR breadth and depth.

This table comes from immunoSEQ multiplex PCR, and its TCRdb copy is limited to in-frame clones, with some not included. The sample consists of 130,000 or so clones, 80% to 95% of them appearing once. The receptor was derived from an adult in good health. Sample: peripheral blood, taken on day 0 of MenACWY control vaccination.

The CDR3 DNA is TGTGCCAGCTCACTTCAAGGGGTTGGGACTGAAGCTTTCTTT. It codes for CASSLQGVGTEAFF. This chain joins TRBV18 and TRBJ1-1; possibly TRBD1 for D (5 bases). This CDR3 comprises 14 residues. Trimming removed 4 bases at V and 5 bases at J, with 14 bases between. CDR1 and CDR2 from the germline V gene are KGHSH and LQKENI. Together with reference TRBV18 and TRBJ1-1, the CDR3 gives the full variable domain: NAGVMQNPRHLVRRRGQEARLRCSPMKGHSHVYWYRQLPEEGLKFMVYLQKENIIDESGMPKERFSAEFPKEGPSILRIQQVVRGDSAAYFCASSLQGVGTEAFFGQGTRLTVV.